These 27 T cell receptor beta chains originate from one sample sequenced in a study of T cells after yellow fever vaccination. Via MiXCR, TCRdb re-called the 5' RACE reads, giving one row per CDR3 protein. Here the sample spans under 95,000 distinct CDR3 sequences, around 7.7% being singletons. The sample consisted of CD8+ T cells sorted from PBMCs, taken 10 to 11 days after the first yellow fever vaccination. The source of these receptors is a man younger than 35 who received the YFV17D yellow fever vaccine.

The V gene is TRBV28, the J gene TRBJ2-7; D possibly corresponds to TRBD2 (6 bases). Germline V gene sequence: CDR1 MDHEN, CDR2 SYDVKM. Trimming took 5 bases from V and 4 from J, leaving 12 bases between them. The CDR3 covers 13 residues. CDR3 in amino acids: CASSLGAGYEQYV. In DNA form, the CDR3 reads TGTGCCAGCAGTCTCGGGGCGGGGTACGAGCAGTACGTC.

This clonotype was seen more than once but under ten times. The chain combines TRBV29-1 with TRBJ2-1; TRBD1 is a possible D gene (6 bases). This CDR3 region has 12 residues. The germline gives CDR1 SQVTM, CDR2 ANQGSEA. V shed 6 bases and J shed 7 bases, with 13 bases lying between them. Here the CDR3 reads CSVVAGANEQFF. CDR3 nucleotide sequence: TGCAGCGTCGTGGCAGGGGCGAATGAGCAGTTCTTC.

In this sample, this clonotype turned up many times. The V gene is TRBV7-9, the J gene TRBJ2-7; no definite D call. Trimming removed 1 base from V and 5 bases from J, with 18 bases in between. CDR3 length: 16 amino acids. Germline V gene sequence: CDR1 SEHNR, CDR2 FQNEAQ (reference sequence). The CDR3 coding sequence is TGTGCCAGCAGCTTAGTCGGTTCCGGGTTCACGCACGAGCAGTACGTC. As protein: CASSLVGSGFTHEQYV.

Ten or more counts support this clonotype. The J gene is TRBJ2-7, the V gene TRBV6-5; a possible D gene is TRBD1 (7 bases). The CDR3 is 16 amino acids. Trimming pared 4 bases from V and 2 bases from J, leaving 18 bases between. The V gene's germline CDR1 is MNHEY and CDR2 SVGAGI. The chain's CDR3 is CASSSPGGFPPYEQYF. The CDR3 coding sequence is TGTGCCAGCAGTTCCCCAGGGGGGTTCCCCCCCTACGAGCAGTACTTC.

This clonotype was seen many times. V usage is TRBV5-6 and J usage is TRBJ2-5; TRBD2 might be the D (7 bases). V gave up 6 bases and J gave up 5 bases, with 20 bases separating them. This CDR3 contains 15 residues. CDR1 is SGHDT and CDR2 is YYEEEE in the germline V gene. The CDR3 sequence is CASTPPVGGRETQYF. CDR3 DNA sequence: TGTGCCAGCACTCCTCCCGTGGGGGGGCGGGAGACCCAGTACTTC.

The chain has TRBV11-2 and TRBJ1-2; D uncertain. The CDR3 loop spans 13 amino acids. Germline V gives CDR1 SGHAT, CDR2 FQNNGV. V gave up 3 bases and J gave up 7 bases, with 12 bases separating them. The CDR3 spells CASSFTGNGGYTF. The CDR3 DNA sequence: TGTGCCAGCAGCTTTACGGGGAATGGTGGCTACACCTTC.

This clonotype has ten or more counts. The genes are TRBV4-2 and TRBJ1-6; the D is unclear. Germline-derived CDR1 and CDR2 are LGHNA and YNFKEQ. The CDR3 has 16 amino acids. V lost 0 bases, J lost 10 bases, and 16 bases lay in between. CDR3 amino acids: CASSQEDGSTQSPLHF. Written as DNA, the CDR3 is TGTGCCAGCAGCCAAGAGGACGGGTCGACCCAGTCACCCCTCCACTTT.

Only a few counts were recorded for this clonotype. This chain links TRBV7-2 with TRBJ2-1; 7 bases match TRBD2. Losses at the gene ends were 8 bases for V and 6 bases for J; bases not matched to a gene: 13. This CDR3 spans 15 amino acids. Germline CDR1 SGHTA, CDR2 FQGNSA. The CDR3 reads CASRQWAGETNEQFF. The CDR3 coding sequence is TGTGCCAGCCGACAGTGGGCGGGGGAGACCAATGAGCAGTTCTTC.

In this sample, this clonotype turned up many times. One junction end disagrees with the germline gene, perhaps due to a read error. The chain is built from TRBV7-7 and TRBJ2-1, with 7 bases that match TRBD2. CDR1 SSHAT and CDR2 FNYEAQ come from the germline V gene (reference sequence). The CDR3 has 16 amino acids. The CDR3 reads CASSPTLAASYNEQFF. DNA of the CDR3: TGTGCTAGCAGCCCTACGCTAGCGGCCTCCTACAATGAGCAGTTCTTC.

This clonotype was counted ten times or more. The rearrangement joins TRBV20-1 to TRBJ1-2; unclear D gene. The germline CDR1 and CDR2 sequences are DFQATT and SNEGSKA (reference sequence). The V end was cut by 0 bases, the J end by 6 bases, with 20 bases between. The CDR3 has 16 residues. CDR3 DNA: TGCAGTGCTAGAGATAGGTCTGGCCCGTTTCTTCATGGCTACACCTTC. Amino acid sequence: CSARDRSGPFLHGYTF.

This clonotype was counted many times. This chain uses TRBV7-6 with TRBJ2-1; tentative D call: TRBD2 (6 bases). V lost 1 base, J lost 10 bases, and 11 bases lay in between. Germline CDR1 is SGHVS and CDR2 is FNYEAQ. The CDR3 covers 13 residues. This chain's CDR3 is CASSLVAGSEQFF. CDR3 nucleotides: TGTGCCAGCAGCTTAGTTGCGGGGAGCGAGCAGTTCTTC.

This clonotype was detected many times. The V and J genes are TRBV2 and TRBJ1-5, with TRBD1 matching 8 bases. The CDR3 has 15 amino acids. Germline trimming cut 8 bases from V and 9 bases from J; bases unmatched to any gene: 15. The V gene's germline CDR1 is SNHLY and CDR2 FYNNEI. The CDR3 sequence is CASSPRTGYITPQHF. CDR3 bases: TGTGCCAGCTCCCCGCGGACAGGGTATATTACGCCCCAGCATTTT.

This clonotype occurred a few times. The genes are TRBV12-3 or TRBV12-4 and TRBJ2-3; a possible D gene is TRBD2 (6 bases). There are 18 residues in the CDR3. With 6 bases removed from V and 1 base from J, the gap between germline ends came to 23 bases. The CDR3 protein is CASSSEKTRRAGTDTQYF. CDR3 bases: TGTGCCAGCAGCAGTGAGAAAACCCGGAGGGCGGGCACAGATACGCAGTATTTT.

This clonotype has a count of ten or more. The rearrangement joins TRBV12-3 or TRBV12-4 to TRBJ2-1, with a weak D call TRBD1 (6 bases). The V gene lost 3 bases and the J gene lost 8 bases, with 8 bases spanning the gap. The CDR3 sequence is 12 residues long. Written as DNA, the CDR3 is TGTGCCAGCAGTTTTTCAGGGGATGAGCAGTTCTTC. Amino acids: CASSFSGDEQFF.

The V call is TRBV12-3 or TRBV12-4, the J call TRBJ2-7; D could derive from TRBD1 or TRBD2 (6 bases each). V lost 0 bases and J lost 2, with 17 bases in between. The CDR3 is made up of 17 amino acids. CDR3 DNA sequence: TGTGCCAGCAGTTTAGCCAGGGGAGGTTCCTTTCCCTACGAGCAGTACTTC. It is translated as CASSLARGGSFPYEQYF.

This clonotype appeared a few times. The V gene is TRBV12-3 or TRBV12-4, the J gene TRBJ1-1, with D perhaps matching TRBD1 (5 bases). The CDR3 has 12 amino acids. Trimming pared 3 bases from V and 8 bases from J, leaving 10 bases between. The CDR3 loop reads CASSLISGEAFF. The CDR3 DNA reads as TGTGCCAGCAGTTTGATCTCAGGGGAAGCTTTCTTT.

This clonotype was observed many times. The CDR3 is CASSQDAIGGGGQGGTDTQYF. The CDR3 DNA follows: TGCGCCAGCAGCCAAGACGCCATCGGTGGCGGGGGTCAGGGGGGCACAGATACGCAGTATTTT. This sequence joins TRBV4-1 and TRBJ2-3; either TRBD1 or TRBD2 may fit D (7 bases each). Per the germline V gene, CDR1 is MGHRA and CDR2 is YSYEKL. V was shortened by 0 bases and J by 1 base, with 26 bases between the two germline ends. The CDR3 loop spans 21 amino acids.

This clonotype was observed a few times. V is TRBV12-3 or TRBV12-4 and J is TRBJ2-5, with 8 bases fitting TRBD1. The trim removed 6 bases at V and 5 bases at J, leaving 11 bases unmatched. There are 15 residues in the CDR3. For the CDR3, the DNA is TGTGCCAGCAGGAAATTGACAGGGGATGTGGAGACCCAGTACTTC. It encodes CASRKLTGDVETQYF.

This clonotype has a handful of counts. V and J are TRBV7-9 and TRBJ2-2; 9 bases map to TRBD1. The CDR3 has 16 amino acids. The V gene's germline CDR1 is SEHNR and CDR2 FQNEAQ (reference sequence). The V and J ends lost 4 bases and 6 bases, in that order; junction bases with no gene match: 9. The CDR3 bases are TGTGCCAGCAGCTCGGACAGGGGACGGAGGGCCGGGGAGCTGTTTTTT. This codes for CASSSDRGRRAGELFF.

Ten or more counts support this clonotype. The chain carries TRBV6-1 and TRBJ2-7, with 10 bases lining up with TRBD1. The J segment lost 4 bases and the V segment lost 10 bases, leaving 1 base of the junction unmatched. Germline CDR1 is MNHNS and CDR2 is SASEGT. The CDR3 has 11 amino acids. Here the CDR3 reads CAMGQGYEQYF. CDR3 DNA sequence: TGTGCCATGGGACAGGGGTACGAGCAGTACTTC.

This clonotype came up a few times. This chain connects TRBV4-1 to TRBJ2-7, with a tentative D call TRBD1 (6 bases). Germline CDR1 MGHRA, CDR2 YSYEKL. V shed 0 bases and J shed 4 bases, with 22 bases lying between them. CDR3 length: 18 residues. The CDR3 sequence: CASSQDRIGWGRRYEQYF. The CDR3 nucleotides read TGCGCCAGCAGCCAAGATAGGATAGGGTGGGGGCGTCGGTACGAGCAGTACTTC.

This clonotype has only a few counts. J is TRBJ1-1 and V is TRBV5-1; no clear D gene. Germline V CDR1 and CDR2: SGHRS, YFSETQ. There are 14 residues in the CDR3. The V end was cut by 2 bases, the J end by 0 bases, with 8 bases between. The CDR3 loop is CASSFSAMNTEAFF. The CDR3 DNA reads TGCGCCAGCAGCTTTAGTGCGATGAACACTGAAGCTTTCTTT.

At least ten counts were recorded for this clonotype. CDR3 sequence reads: CASSLLGRTDTQYF. CDR3 sequence (DNA): TGTGCCAGCAGCTTGTTGGGTCGCACAGATACGCAGTATTTT. The genes are TRBV5-8 and TRBJ2-3, with D hard to call. Trimming pared 1 base from V and 1 base from J, leaving 7 bases between. Germline lookup yields CDR1 SGHTS and CDR2 YDEGEE. The CDR3 extends over 14 amino acids.

This clonotype was detected only a few times. The rearrangement uses TRBV7-9 and TRBJ2-3, with D perhaps given as TRBD1 or TRBD2 (6 bases each). Trimming pared 5 bases from V and 0 bases from J, leaving 12 bases between. Germline CDR1 reads SEHNR; CDR2 reads FQNEAQ (reference sequence). The length of the CDR3 is 15 residues. As DNA, the CDR3 is TGTGCCAGCAGCCGGGGGCGGGCTAGCACAGATACGCAGTATTTT. Encoded protein: CASSRGRASTDTQYF. Full variable domain (remainder filled in from reference TRBV7-9 and TRBJ2-3): DTGVSQNPRHKITKRGQNVTFRCDPISEHNRLYWYRQTLGQGPEFLTYFQNEAQLEKSRLLSDRFSAERPKGSFSTLEIQRTEQGDSAMYLCASSRGRASTDTQYFGPGTRLTVL.

This clonotype was found a few times. The chain joins TRBV12-3 or TRBV12-4 to TRBJ1-2, with 7 bases fitting TRBD1. The CDR3 sequence is 15 residues long. With V trimmed by 6 bases and J by 3 bases, 10 bases remained unmatched. The CDR3 DNA follows: TGTGCCAGCAGCGAAAACTTGCAGGGGGACTATGGCTACACCTTC. Amino acids: CASSENLQGDYGYTF.

This clonotype was seen more than once but under ten times. The CDR3 loop is CASSHGQGSLYEQYF. CDR3 coding DNA: TGCGCCAGCAGCCATGGACAGGGCTCCCTTTACGAGCAGTACTTC. The chain joins TRBV4-1 to TRBJ2-7, with 8 bases matching TRBD1. Trimming took 3 bases from V and 4 from J; bases not matched to a gene: 8. CDR1 and CDR2 from the germline V gene are MGHRA and YSYEKL. CDR3 size: 15 residues.

The chain joins TRBV12-3 or TRBV12-4 to TRBJ2-5, with 13 nucleotides matching TRBD2. Trimming removed 1 base from V and 1 base from J; junction bases left unmatched: 12. The CDR3 loop spans 20 amino acids. The CDR3: CASSLELAGGPFLTQETQYF. The CDR3 DNA follows: TGTGCCAGCAGTTTAGAACTAGCGGGGGGGCCTTTTCTGACCCAAGAGACCCAGTACTTC.